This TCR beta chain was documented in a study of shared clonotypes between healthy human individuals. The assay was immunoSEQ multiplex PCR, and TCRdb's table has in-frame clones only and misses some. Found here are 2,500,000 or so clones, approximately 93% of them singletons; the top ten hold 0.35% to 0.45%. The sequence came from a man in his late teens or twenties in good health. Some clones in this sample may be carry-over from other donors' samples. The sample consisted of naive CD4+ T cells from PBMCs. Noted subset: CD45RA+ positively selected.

This chain's CDR3 is CASSQENRASYNEQFF. In nucleotides, the CDR3 is TGCGCCAGCAGCCAAGAAAACCGAGCGTCCTACAATGAGCAGTTCTTC. This chain uses TRBV4-1 with TRBJ2-1; no definite D call. This CDR3 has 16 residues. Germline V gene sequence: CDR1 MGHRA, CDR2 YSYEKL. V was shortened by 0 bases and J by 1 base, with 10 bases between the two germline ends.